This TCR beta chain derives from a study of control samples from healthy donors and cancer patients. The CDR3 length is 16 residues. This clone has just one count. The method was immunoSEQ multiplex PCR; TCRdb's version includes in-frame clones alone and lacks a portion of them. In the table there are about 94,000 clones, around nine tenths of which are singletons. Sequencing was performed on blood. J is TRBJ2-3 and V is TRBV21-1. TRBV21-1 is termed a pseudogene. The receptor comes from a woman under 30 in good health. In DNA form, the CDR3 reads TGTGCCAGCAGCAAAGAAGTGAGAAGGGACACAGATACGCAGTATTTT. Protein product: CASSKEVRRDTDTQYF.